This entry lists 29 T cell receptor beta chains sequenced from one sample in a study of blood T cells in healthy people across ages. A sample-barcoded 5' primer and a J-beta primer mix were used in a second PCR of about 6 to 11 cycles. TCRdb reanalysed the 5' RACE reads using MiXCR and keeps one entry per CDR3 protein. This sample has almost 550,000 distinct CDR3 sequences; less than 25% occur once, and the top ten carry 8.5% to 9.5%. The same data also went into a second study, on T cells of mothers and their children.

Sequenced: blood. Every receptor here comes from a boy younger than 18 in good health.

V and J are TRBV27 and TRBJ2-2; a possible D gene is TRBD2 (6 bases). Germline V gene lookup returns CDR1 MNHEY and CDR2 SMNVEV (reference sequence). V lost 5 bases and J 5 bases, leaving 21 bases between the germline ends. CDR3 length equals 17 residues. The CDR3 region has the DNA TGTGCCAGCAGTCCATTGGGTTTATCGGGGAGGACCGGGGAGCTGTTTTTT. Amino acids: CASSPLGLSGRTGELFF.

This chain connects TRBV4-3 to TRBJ1-1; D remains ambiguous. Trimming removed 1 base from V and 4 bases from J, with 13 bases in between. This CDR3 comprises 15 residues. CDR1 is LGHNA and CDR2 is YSLEER in the germline V gene. In nucleotides, the CDR3 is TGCGCCAGCAGCCAAGTCTCAGGTTCGGGCACTGAAGCTTTCTTT. This sequence encodes CASSQVSGSGTEAFF.

This clonotype appeared a few times. V and J are TRBV7-2 and TRBJ2-7; D is unresolved. The V gene's germline CDR1 is SGHTA and CDR2 FQGNSA. V was pared by 6 bases and J by 4 bases, with 7 bases between. The CDR3 is 11 amino acids. Written as DNA, the CDR3 is TGTGCCAGCAGTGGGATTTACGAGCAGTACTTC. Protein: CASSGIYEQYF. The full variable domain, rest sourced from reference TRBV7-2 and TRBJ2-7, is GAGVSQSPSNKVTEKGKDVELRCDPISGHTALYWYRQSLGQGLEFLIYFQGNSAPDKSGLPSDRFSAERTGGSVSTLTIQRTQQEDSAVYLCASSGIYEQYFGPGTRLTVT.

This chain uses TRBV7-2 with TRBJ1-2, with a tentative D call TRBD1 (6 bases). V lost 5 bases to trimming and J lost 7 bases, with 17 bases between them. This CDR3 has 14 amino acids. CDR1 and CDR2 (germline): SGHTA, FQGNSA. The CDR3 spells CASSDGGRGAGYTF. Here the CDR3 DNA reads TGTGCCAGCAGCGATGGGGGGCGCGGGGCTGGCTACACCTTC.

V gene TRBV28 combines with J gene TRBJ2-1; D unclear. The DNA end favors TRBJ2-7, so the J call may be wrong. Germline assignment: CDR1 MDHEN and CDR2 SYDVKM. This CDR3 is 17 amino acids long. The CDR3 DNA reads TGTGCCAGCAGTTCCCCTGGAGACCCCGGATCCTTCTACGAGCAGTACTTC. Amino acid sequence: CASSSPGDPGSFYEQYF.

Notes on this clonotype: Mismatch with germline at one junction end may stem from a read error. The gene calls are TRBV6-5 and TRBJ1-4; a possible D gene is TRBD1 (5 bases). There are 15 residues in the CDR3. CDR1 and CDR2 (germline): MNHEY, SVGAGI. The CDR3 nucleotides read TGTGCCAGCAGACGAGGGACTTCTACTAGTGAAAAACTGTTTTTT. It codes for CASRRGTSTSEKLFF.

The genes are TRBV27 and TRBJ2-7; D unresolved. The V end was cut by 2 bases, the J end by 0 bases, with 8 bases between. The germline CDR1 and CDR2 sequences are MNHEY and SMNVEV (reference sequence). This CDR3 region has 14 residues. CDR3 sequence reads: CASSLGLNSYEQYF. The CDR3 DNA reads TGTGCCAGCAGTTTAGGGTTAAACTCCTACGAGCAGTACTTC.

V gene TRBV25-1 combines with J gene TRBJ2-6; no firm D call. The germline gives CDR1 MGHDK, CDR2 SYGVNS. There are 16 residues in the CDR3. The V end was cut by 8 bases, the J end by 0 bases, with 14 bases between. The CDR3 bases are TGTGCCAGCTCGGTCAACCCGAGCTCTGGGGCCAACGTCCTGACTTTC. Protein sequence: CASSVNPSSGANVLTF.

This rearrangement joins TRBV5-1 to TRBJ2-1; no firm D call. Germline V lookup: CDR1 SGHRS, CDR2 YFSETQ. The V gene lost 4 bases and the J gene lost 0 bases, with 11 bases spanning the gap. CDR3 length: 15 residues. This CDR3 is CASSRWAFSYNEQFF. CDR3 DNA: TGCGCCAGCAGCAGGTGGGCTTTCTCCTACAATGAGCAGTTCTTC.

The chain couples TRBV19 to TRBJ2-2, with D perhaps given as TRBD1 or TRBD2 (5 bases each). CDR1 LNHDA and CDR2 SQIVND come from the germline V gene (reference sequence). Trimming cost V 3 bases and J 5 bases, with 13 bases left between them. The CDR3 has 15 amino acids. CDR3 nucleotides: TGTGCCAGTAGTATCTGGGGGAGCGGAACCGGGGAGCTGTTTTTT. It is translated as CASSIWGSGTGELFF.

The chain has TRBV7-2 and TRBJ2-7; 10 nucleotides match TRBD2. Per the germline V gene, CDR1 is SGHTA and CDR2 is FQGNSA. V was pared by 5 bases and J by 4 bases, with 11 bases of the junction left unmatched. This CDR3 region has 16 residues. The DNA for the CDR3 is TGTGCCAGCAGCCCAAAGTTGGCTAGCGGGAGATACGAGCAGTACTTC. This encodes CASSPKLASGRYEQYF.

This clonotype was observed a handful of times. This chain joins TRBV6-2 or TRBV6-3 and TRBJ1-2, with 7 nucleotides matching TRBD1. The CDR3 contains 15 residues. Unmatched junction bases numbered 7, after V lost 2 bases and J lost 4 bases. Germline CDR1 MNHEY, CDR2 SVGEGT. CDR3 in DNA: TGTGCCAGCAGTTACCCTCCGACAGGGATCTATGGCTACACCTTC. Protein: CASSYPPTGIYGYTF.

This chain links TRBV29-1 with TRBJ2-7; no clear D. The germline V and J ends were trimmed by 6 bases and 3 bases, with 12 bases remaining between them. Germline assignment: CDR1 SQVTM and CDR2 ANQGSEA. The CDR3 runs 12 residues. This CDR3 is CSVADGFYEQYF. The CDR3 bases are TGCAGCGTAGCAGACGGGTTCTACGAGCAGTACTTC.

This clonotype turned up a few times. The V gene is TRBV28, the J gene TRBJ1-4, with D maybe TRBD1 (6 bases). V was pared by 2 bases and J by 10 bases, with 17 bases between. CDR3 length: 15 residues. Germline V gene lookup returns CDR1 MDHEN and CDR2 SYDVKM. The CDR3 region is CASSLNQGMGRKLFF. The CDR3 coding sequence is TGTGCCAGCAGTTTAAATCAGGGGATGGGGCGAAAACTGTTTTTT.

The chain employs TRBV7-9 and TRBJ1-5; D is uncertain. The CDR3 runs to 13 residues. Germline-derived CDR1 and CDR2 are SEHNR and FQNEAQ (reference sequence). The V end was cut by 1 base, the J end by 9 bases, with 10 bases between. The CDR3 region is CASSLVVIGPQHF. CDR3 nucleotides: TGTGCCAGCAGCTTAGTCGTTATAGGGCCCCAGCATTTT.

This clonotype was found a few times. The chain links TRBV7-9 to TRBJ2-1, with 14 bases that match TRBD2. The CDR3 loop spans 15 amino acids. Germline V CDR1 and CDR2: SEHNR, FQNEAQ (reference sequence). Unmatched junction bases numbered 4, after V lost 5 bases and J lost 7 bases. The CDR3 here is CASSTGLAGVNEQFF. The CDR3, as DNA: TGTGCCAGCAGCACGGGACTAGCGGGGGTGAATGAGCAGTTCTTC.

This rearrangement joins TRBV29-1 to TRBJ2-2; TRBD1 matches at 7 bases. Germline values: CDR1 SQVTM, CDR2 ANQGSEA. The CDR3 runs 16 residues. Trimming cost V 6 bases and J 4 bases; bases outside gene matches: 14. CDR3 amino acids: CSVFRQGGPGTGELFF. CDR3 DNA: TGCAGCGTATTTCGACAGGGCGGTCCGGGCACCGGGGAGCTGTTTTTT.

The genes are TRBV4-3 and TRBJ2-7, with unresolved D. This CDR3 has 14 residues. V gave up 2 bases and J gave up 4 bases, with 12 bases separating them. Per germline, CDR1 LGHNA and CDR2 YSLEER. CDR3 bases: TGCGCCAGCAGCCAATCGGACCGACCTTACGAGCAGTACTTC. Its translation is CASSQSDRPYEQYF.

This clonotype was seen a few times. The V call is TRBV5-1, the J call TRBJ2-1; 9 positions agree with TRBD1. The DNA end is a closer match to TRBJ2-7, so the J assignment may be wrong. The CDR3 consists of 15 residues. The V gene's germline CDR1 is SGHRS and CDR2 YFSETQ. DNA of the CDR3: TGCGCCAGCAGCGACGGGACAGGGTTATCCTACGAGCAGTACTTC. It encodes CASSDGTGLSYEQYF.

This clonotype has only one observation. The rearrangement joins TRBV6-1 to TRBJ2-1; D uncertain. The CDR3 totals 15 residues. Trimming cost V 0 bases and J 1 base, with 7 bases left between them. Germline loops: CDR1 MNHNS, CDR2 SASEGT. CDR3 nucleotide sequence: TGTGCCAGCAGTGAAGCCAAGGGTTCCTACAATGAGCAGTTCTTC. It is translated as CASSEAKGSYNEQFF.

The chain recombines TRBV29-1 with TRBJ2-3; the D is unclear. The CDR3 loop spans 15 amino acids. V lost 2 bases to trimming and J lost 2 bases, with 14 bases between them. Germline loops: CDR1 SQVTM, CDR2 ANQGSEA. The CDR3 sequence is CSVELAISITDTQYF. CDR3 DNA: TGCAGCGTTGAACTCGCCATTTCAATCACAGATACGCAGTATTTT.

The gene calls are TRBV29-1 and TRBJ2-5; unclear D gene. The better agreement between TRBJ2-7 and the DNA end casts doubt on the J call. The CDR3 contains 11 residues. Germline values: CDR1 SQVTM, CDR2 ANQGSEA. The CDR3 nucleotides are TGCAGCGTTTGGGGTCACTACGAGCAGTACTTC. Residues: CSVWGHYEQYF.

This clonotype came up many times. V gene TRBV28 combines with J gene TRBJ2-5; D is perhaps TRBD1 (5 bases). The germline V gene encodes CDR1 MDHEN and CDR2 SYDVKM. The CDR3 has 15 residues. With 6 bases removed from V and 4 bases from J, the gap between germline ends came to 18 bases. In DNA form, the CDR3 reads TGTGCCAGCAGCACCGGACACGCATCCCCAGAGACCCAGTACTTC. Its translation is CASSTGHASPETQYF.

This clonotype was counted many times. J is TRBJ2-6 and V is TRBV4-3; TRBD2 matches 8 bases. V lost 0 bases to trimming and J lost 0 bases; unmatched junction nucleotides: 1. The CDR3 sequence is 17 residues long. The germline V gene encodes CDR1 LGHNA and CDR2 YSLEER. CDR3 residues: CASSQDGGASGANVLTF. For the CDR3, the DNA is TGCGCCAGCAGCCAAGACGGGGGGGCCTCTGGGGCCAACGTCCTGACTTTC.

This clonotype has more than one count but fewer than ten. The CDR3 here is CASSFQTGRTEAFF. CDR3 nucleotide sequence: TGTGCCAGCAGCTTCCAGACAGGGCGGACTGAAGCTTTCTTT. J is TRBJ1-1 and V is TRBV7-2, with 7 bases identical to TRBD1. CDR1 and CDR2 from the germline V gene are SGHTA and FQGNSA. The V gene end was trimmed by 3 bases and the J gene end by 5 bases; junction bases not matched to a gene: 6. This CDR3 region has 14 residues.

The V gene is TRBV10-3, the J gene TRBJ2-7; D possibly corresponds to TRBD2 (7 bases). From germline, CDR1 is ENHRY and CDR2 SYGVKD. V lost 10 bases and J lost 2, with 18 bases in between. The CDR3 consists of 14 residues. CDR3 amino acids: CATGGLAAAYEQYF. CDR3 DNA: TGTGCCACCGGGGGGCTAGCTGCGGCCTACGAGCAGTACTTC.

This clonotype showed up just a few times. The rearrangement links TRBV5-1 to TRBJ2-5; D is unresolved. The tail of the sequence fits TRBJ2-7 better, so the J call may be wrong. The CDR3 has 14 amino acids. Germline V gene data show CDR1 as SGHRS and CDR2 as YFSETQ. CDR3 sequence reads: CASSLVAEAYEQYF. CDR3 in DNA: TGCGCCAGCAGCTTGGTCGCAGAAGCCTACGAGCAGTACTTC.

This clonotype was recorded many times. This rearrangement joins TRBV9 to TRBJ2-5; TRBD1 agrees at 9 bases. Germline CDR1 SGDLS, CDR2 YYNGEE. The CDR3 loop spans 14 amino acids. V dropped 2 bases and J dropped 4; count of bases not matched to a gene: 3. Here the CDR3 reads CASSVGQGRETQYF. CDR3 nucleotide sequence: TGTGCCAGCAGCGTGGGACAGGGACGAGAGACCCAGTACTTC.

J is TRBJ2-5 and V is TRBV20-1; 11 bases match TRBD2. The CDR3 contains 15 residues. V dropped 2 bases and J dropped 5; count of bases not matched to a gene: 7. Germline V gene data show CDR1 as DFQATT and CDR2 as SNEGSKA (reference sequence). The chain's CDR3 is CSARRGLAVGETQYF. CDR3 DNA sequence: TGCAGTGCTAGAAGGGGACTAGCGGTGGGGGAGACCCAGTACTTC.